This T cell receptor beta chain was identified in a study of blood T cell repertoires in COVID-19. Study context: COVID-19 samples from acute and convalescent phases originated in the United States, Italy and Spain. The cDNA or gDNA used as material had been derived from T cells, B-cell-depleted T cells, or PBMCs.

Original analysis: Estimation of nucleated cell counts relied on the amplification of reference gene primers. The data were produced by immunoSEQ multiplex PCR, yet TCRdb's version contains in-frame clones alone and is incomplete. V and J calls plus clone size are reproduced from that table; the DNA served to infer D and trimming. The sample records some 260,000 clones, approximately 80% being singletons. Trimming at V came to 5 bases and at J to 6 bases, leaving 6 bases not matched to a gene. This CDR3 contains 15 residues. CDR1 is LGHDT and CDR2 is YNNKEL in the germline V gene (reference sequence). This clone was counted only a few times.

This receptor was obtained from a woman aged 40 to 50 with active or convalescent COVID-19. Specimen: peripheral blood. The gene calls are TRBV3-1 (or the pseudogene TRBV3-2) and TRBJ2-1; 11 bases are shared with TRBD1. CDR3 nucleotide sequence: TGTGCCAGCAGCTCCGGGACAGGGGGTGGCAATGAGCAGTTCTTC. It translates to CASSSGTGGGNEQFF.